This paragraph reports one TCR beta chain. The data were taken from a study of T-cell memory formation after mild COVID-19. One entry per CDR3 protein, called by TCRdb with MiXCR from the 5' RACE reads. The table includes about 130,000 distinct CDR3 sequences, roughly 15% detected once. The CDR3 is 14 residues long. Trimming at V came to 3 bases and at J to 4 bases, leaving 4 bases not matched to a gene. Germline assignment: CDR1 KGHDR and CDR2 SFDVKD. Material: PBMCs or a T cell subset sorted from them (not recorded which). The TCR comes from an adult woman who had mild COVID-19 (a few samples of this study predate the infection). Cell type and time point are not known. V is TRBV24-1 and J is TRBJ1-2; 7 bases are a match to TRBD1. CDR3 loop: CATSDDDRVYGYTF. The CDR3 DNA sequence: TGTGCCACCAGTGATGACGACAGGGTCTATGGCTACACCTTC.